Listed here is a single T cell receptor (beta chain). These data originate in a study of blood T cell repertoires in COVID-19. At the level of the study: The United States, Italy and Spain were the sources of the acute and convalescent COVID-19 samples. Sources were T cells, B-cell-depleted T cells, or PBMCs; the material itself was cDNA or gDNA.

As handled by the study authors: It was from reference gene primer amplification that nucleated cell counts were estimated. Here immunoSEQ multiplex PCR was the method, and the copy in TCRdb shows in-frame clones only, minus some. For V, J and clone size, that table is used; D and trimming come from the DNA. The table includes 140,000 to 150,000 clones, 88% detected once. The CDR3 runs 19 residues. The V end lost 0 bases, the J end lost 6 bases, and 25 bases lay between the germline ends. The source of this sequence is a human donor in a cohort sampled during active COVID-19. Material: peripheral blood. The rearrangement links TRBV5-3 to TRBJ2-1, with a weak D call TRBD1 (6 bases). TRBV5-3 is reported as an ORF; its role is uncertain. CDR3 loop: CARSLGYSGAGTIINEQFF. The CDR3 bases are TGTGCCAGAAGCTTGGGATACTCAGGGGCCGGTACGATTATCAATGAGCAGTTCTTC.